This entry describes one TCR beta chain. Its antigen remains unidentified. The sample belongs to a study of vaccination effects on CD4 cells after COVID-19. Study-wide background: Post-vaccine draws lagged the second dose by a median of 72 days.

Peptide-pool stimulation followed by sequencing identified expanded antigen-specific CD4+ clonotypes in the ViraFEST assay. The culture ran for roughly ten days before CD4+ T cells were isolated. Participants were given two doses of BNT162b2 or mRNA-1273 vaccine. Wells of two million PBMC each were grown with around 10 IU/ml IL-2 and roughly 9.9 ug/ml peptides. Trimming cost V 8 bases and J 5 bases; bases outside gene matches: 12. Germline assignment: CDR1 SGHNT and CDR2 YYREEE (reference sequence). CDR3 length equals 14 residues. Method: immunoSEQ multiplex PCR; TCRdb's copy keeps in-frame clones and lacks some. The data show approximately 78,000 clones, about 86% seen once.

This receptor was taken from a human donor who received a COVID-19 vaccine. Specimen: CD4+ T cells from PBMCs cultured with HCoV-229E spike peptides, collected after COVID-19 vaccination. This chain uses TRBV5-4 with TRBJ2-5; 7 positions match TRBD2. Written as DNA, the CDR3 is TGTGCCAGTCGGCGTTTGGGGGAGGGGGAGACCCAGTACTTC. It encodes CASRRLGEGETQYF.